The present entry profiles one T cell receptor (beta chain) with its context. The antigen it recognizes is unknown. Per-base quality was not reported, and no clone a single base away is much larger than it. The data stem from a study of T-cell reconstitution after alpha-beta-depleted transplantation in children listed by TCRdb under 2016. Concerning the study at large: Using TCR repertoire profiling, the study quantitatively followed how T-cell immune reconstitution unfolded in children after TCRalphabeta/CD19-depleted allogeneic hematopoietic cell transplantation.

V sheds 3 bases and J sheds 2 bases, leaving 14 bases between their ends. The CDR3 holds 14 amino acids from the cysteine to the phenylalanine. Just the 42-base CDR3 DNA is kept, in frame starting at base 1. For CDR1 and CDR2, the germline V gene (reference sequence) lists DFQATT and SNEGSKA. Library creation used PCR. The sequencer listed for this sample is Illumina HiSeq 2500. To normalize quantification of the TCRbeta repertoire, the TCR libraries were built with molecular barcoding that relied on unique molecular identifiers. Through fastp at Q25 and MiXCR, TCRdb rebuilt clones from the public reads, retaining in-frame beta chains. Merged by CDR3 protein, the rows form single entries marked with the most common genes and DNA. The sample records about 980,000 distinct CDR3 sequences, 25% to 30% of which are singletons. The ten largest make up about 28% of the sample. Read against the paper, the sample's treatment or condition label means: allogeneic hematopoietic cell transplantation with graft depleted of TCRalphabeta T cells and CD19 B cells. The children who served as transplant recipients had been given grafts of TCRalphabeta/CD19-depleted allogeneic hematopoietic cells.

What the authors observed across the whole study: About two months after transplant, the apparently early recovery of alphabetaT-cell counts reportedly depended on just several hundred clones that had expanded rapidly and came from non-depleted graft cells. Hyperexpanded clone frequencies declined over subsequent months; after one year, T-cell counts and TCRbeta diversity were mostly attributed to newly produced T cells. The high TCRbeta diversity at day 60 in some patients was ascribed to recipient T cells and intrathymic progenitors that had survived conditioning.

This receptor was taken from a boy in the first two years of life who had a stem cell transplant for SCID, so the T cells may come from the graft donor. The specimen comprised PBMCs, mostly from graft donor cells, sampled 360 days after TCRalphabeta/CD19-depleted stem cell transplant. The chain joins TRBV20-1 to TRBJ2-7; the D element might be TRBD1 or TRBD2, as each aligns at 5 bases. The DNA reads TGCAGTGCTAGGGGTCCAGGGACGGCCTACGAGCAGTACTTC. Translated, this is CSARGPGTAYEQYF.